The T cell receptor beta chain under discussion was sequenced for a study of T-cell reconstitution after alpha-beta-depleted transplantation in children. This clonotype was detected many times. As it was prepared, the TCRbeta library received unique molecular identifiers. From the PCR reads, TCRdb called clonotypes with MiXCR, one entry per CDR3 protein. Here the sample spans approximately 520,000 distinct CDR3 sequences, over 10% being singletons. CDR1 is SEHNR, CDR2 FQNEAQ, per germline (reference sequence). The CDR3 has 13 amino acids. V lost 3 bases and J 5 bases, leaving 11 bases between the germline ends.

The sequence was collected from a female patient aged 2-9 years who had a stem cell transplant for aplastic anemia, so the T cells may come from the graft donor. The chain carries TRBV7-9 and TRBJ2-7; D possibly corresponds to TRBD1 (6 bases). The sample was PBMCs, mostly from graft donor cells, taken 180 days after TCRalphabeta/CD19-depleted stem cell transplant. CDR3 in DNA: TGTGCCAGCAGCTTGGGAAACAGGGACGAGCAGTACGTC. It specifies CASSLGNRDEQYV.